The 32 T cell receptor beta chains reported below all come from one sample, sequenced in a study of shared clonotypes between healthy human individuals. Generated by immunoSEQ multiplex PCR, the TCRdb table keeps only in-frame clones and is missing some. The sample has roughly 1 million clones, 78% seen once. The sample taken for sequencing was memory CD4+ T cells from PBMCs. Subset indicated: CD45RA-negative fraction. These receptors were taken from a man younger than 30 in good health. Some clones in this sample may be carry-over from other donors' samples.

The genes are TRBV4-2 and TRBJ1-2; D is undetermined. The germline V and J ends were trimmed by 0 bases and 4 bases, with 9 bases remaining between them. Germline V gene data show CDR1 as LGHNA and CDR2 as YNFKEQ. This CDR3 comprises 14 residues. The chain's CDR3 is CASSQDQGSYGYTF. DNA for the CDR3: TGTGCCAGCAGCCAAGATCAAGGGAGCTATGGCTACACCTTC.

The chain couples TRBV7-9 to TRBJ1-2, with D unresolved. Between the trimmed V and J ends, which lost 6 bases and 7 bases, there was a span of 15 bases. The CDR3 loop spans 13 amino acids. CDR1 and CDR2 (germline): SEHNR, FQNEAQ (reference sequence). Here the CDR3 DNA reads TGTGCCAGCAGAACGACCCTTCTGTCTGGCTACACCTTC. Translating it yields CASRTTLLSGYTF.

The rearrangement links TRBV6-6 to TRBJ2-7, with D perhaps TRBD1 (6 bases). Germline V gene lookup returns CDR1 MNHNY and CDR2 SVGAGI (reference sequence). CDR3 length equals 12 residues. Trimming removed 9 bases at V and 4 bases at J, with 13 bases between. The CDR3 DNA sequence: TGTGCCAGTTATAAGGGGGTGTACGAGCAGTACTTC. This sequence encodes CASYKGVYEQYF.

The chain combines TRBV6-1 with TRBJ2-7; D might be TRBD1 (5 bases). V dropped 8 bases and J dropped 7 bases, with 18 bases sitting between them. The CDR3 totals 13 residues. Germline V gene data show CDR1 as MNHNS and CDR2 as SASEGT. The DNA for the CDR3 is TGTGCCAGCGGGCGACAGAGCCTACCAGAGCAGTACTTC. It encodes CASGRQSLPEQYF.

J is TRBJ2-3 and V is TRBV15; D gene uncertain. The CDR3 extends over 14 amino acids. CDR1 and CDR2 (germline): LNHNV, YYDKDF (reference sequence). V gave up 2 bases and J gave up 3 bases, with 9 bases separating them. The CDR3 DNA is TGTGCCACCAGCAGACTAAGTACGACAGATACGCAGTATTTT. As protein: CATSRLSTTDTQYF.

This chain uses TRBV7-2 with TRBJ2-5; 10 bases agree with TRBD2. Trimming removed 5 bases from V and 7 bases from J; junction bases left unmatched: 13. The CDR3 is 16 residues long. Germline CDR1 is SGHTA and CDR2 is FQGNSA. CDR3 sequence (DNA): TGTGCCAGCAGCCTCGCTGGTAGCGGGAGGCCCCGGACCCAGTACTTC. Translating gives CASSLAGSGRPRTQYF.

The chain's CDR3 is CAWSRTAGTEAFF. The CDR3 bases are TGTGCCTGGTCCCGGACAGCTGGGACTGAAGCTTTCTTT. This chain links TRBV30 with TRBJ1-1; D may be TRBD1 (6 bases). Germline V lookup: CDR1 GTSNPN, CDR2 SVGIG (reference sequence). V gave up 5 bases and J gave up 5 bases, with 15 bases separating them. This CDR3 region has 13 residues.

A remark on this clone: With a much larger clone just one base away, this may be a read error. In DNA form, the CDR3 reads TGTGCCAGCAGCCCCGGCCTCTATGGCTACACCTTC. It codes for CASSPGLYGYTF. This chain connects TRBV7-6 to TRBJ1-2; unclear D gene. CDR3 length: 12 amino acids. The germline gives CDR1 SGHVS, CDR2 FNYEAQ. Trimming left V 5 bases short and J 4 bases short, with 8 bases between.

This CDR3 is CASSIAVLKTVANYGYTF. CDR3 DNA sequence: TGTGCCAGTAGTATAGCGGTTCTCAAAACCGTCGCTAACTATGGCTACACCTTC. The chain links TRBV19 to TRBJ1-2; no clear D gene. The CDR3 runs to 18 residues. Trimming took off 1 base at V and 0 bases at J, with 18 bases between the two ends. Germline CDR1 and CDR2: LNHDA and SQIVND (reference sequence).

This chain uses TRBV28 with TRBJ2-6, with a weak D call TRBD2 (5 bases). In germline, CDR1 is MDHEN, CDR2 SYDVKM. The length of the CDR3 is 15 residues. V lost 6 bases and J lost 0, with 9 bases in between. The DNA for the CDR3 is TGTGCCAGCAGGGACTCCCACTCTGGGGCCAACGTCCTGACTTTC. Encoded protein: CASRDSHSGANVLTF.

The chain uses TRBV6-4 and TRBJ2-7; D could derive from TRBD1 or TRBD2 (6 bases each). This CDR3 has 14 residues. The V end was cut by 11 bases, the J end by 3 bases, with 20 bases between. Germline CDR1 MRHNA, CDR2 SNTAGT. As DNA, the CDR3 is TGTGCCTTCCCAGAGGGGGGCCGAAACTACGAGCAGTACTTC. This codes for CAFPEGGRNYEQYF.

The V call is TRBV6-6, the J call TRBJ1-2, with D possibly TRBD1 on 6 matching bases. The V gene's germline CDR1 is MNHNY and CDR2 SVGAGI (reference sequence). This CDR3 has 13 amino acids. V was shortened by 7 bases and J by 3 bases, with 12 bases between the two germline ends. The CDR3 loop is CASTRGRDYGYTF. As DNA, the CDR3 is TGTGCCAGCACTCGGGGGCGCGACTATGGCTACACCTTC.

This clone appeared many times. Other DNA sequences within the sample encode an identical CDR3. The chain is built from TRBV5-6 and TRBJ2-3; D is undetermined. Germline V CDR1 and CDR2: SGHDT, YYEEEE. Between the trimmed V and J ends, which lost 2 bases and 5 bases, there was a span of 3 bases. The CDR3 is 11 residues long. In DNA, the CDR3 is TGTGCCAGCAGCTTAGAAGATACGCAGTATTTT. Translation gives CASSLEDTQYF.

The chain links TRBV29-1 to TRBJ2-3; no clear D. Trimming removed 2 bases from V and 0 bases from J, with 12 bases in between. The CDR3 loop spans 15 amino acids. Germline V gives CDR1 SQVTM, CDR2 ANQGSEA. CDR3 coding DNA: TGCAGCGTTGAATTGGCAAACCCTAGCACAGATACGCAGTATTTT. This codes for CSVELANPSTDTQYF.

The rearrangement joins TRBV11-2 to TRBJ1-1; no definite D call. Trimming removed 1 base from V and 8 bases from J, with 17 bases in between. CDR3 length: 15 amino acids. Germline assignment: CDR1 SGHAT and CDR2 FQNNGV. The CDR3 reads CASSLAGQAFGEAFF. The CDR3 DNA is TGTGCCAGCAGCTTAGCCGGGCAGGCCTTCGGGGAAGCTTTCTTT.

The chain recombines TRBV9 with TRBJ2-5, with 7 bases aligning to TRBD1. The junction had 4 bases not matched to a gene; V was cut back by 4 bases and J by 1 base. Germline V gene data show CDR1 as SGDLS and CDR2 as YYNGEE. The CDR3 loop spans 14 amino acids. The CDR3 coding sequence is TGTGCCAGCAGCAGAGACAGGGCCCAAGAGACCCAGTACTTC. It translates to CASSRDRAQETQYF.

CDR3 sequence (DNA): TGTGCCAGCAGCCCGGGGACAGCAAACACCGGGGAGCTGTTTTTT. Translated: CASSPGTANTGELFF. The rearrangement links TRBV4-2 to TRBJ2-2; 7 nucleotides line up with TRBD1. The germline V gene encodes CDR1 LGHNA and CDR2 YNFKEQ. V lost 4 bases and J lost 2; bases outside the gene matches: 4. This CDR3 has 15 amino acids.

J is TRBJ1-1 and V is TRBV10-3; D gene unclear. The CDR3 is made up of 13 amino acids. Germline values: CDR1 ENHRY, CDR2 SYGVKD. The V and J ends lost 7 bases and 5 bases respectively, with 14 bases between them. For the CDR3, the DNA is TGTGCCATCAAGAGGGCGGTTAGTACTGAAGCTTTCTTT. Its translation is CAIKRAVSTEAFF.

The chain carries TRBV9 and TRBJ2-2; 7 nucleotides agree with TRBD1. V shed 2 bases and J 6 bases; nucleotides not matched to a gene: 4. This CDR3 is 14 amino acids long. The germline gives CDR1 SGDLS, CDR2 YYNGEE. In DNA, the CDR3 is TGTGCCAGCAGCGTTCGACAGGGCGCCGGGGAGCTGTTTTTT. Translating gives CASSVRQGAGELFF.

V gene TRBV9 combines with J gene TRBJ2-6; D is undetermined. The germline V gene encodes CDR1 SGDLS and CDR2 YYNGEE. The CDR3 runs 15 residues. V was shortened by 3 bases and J by 4 bases, with 11 bases between the two germline ends. CDR3 DNA sequence: TGTGCCAGCAGCGCCCAGGCCTGGGGGGCCAACGTCCTGACTTTC. This encodes CASSAQAWGANVLTF.

The rearrangement joins TRBV28 to TRBJ1-2; TRBD1 aligns across 7 bases. The germline CDR1 and CDR2 sequences are MDHEN and SYDVKM. The CDR3 is made up of 16 amino acids. V lost 1 base, J lost 0 bases, and 5 bases stayed unmatched. CDR3 sequence reads: CASSLLGGGANYGYTF. The CDR3 DNA sequence: TGTGCCAGCAGTTTATTAGGGGGCGGAGCTAACTATGGCTACACCTTC.

This clone occurred a few times. This chain connects TRBV19 to TRBJ2-6; possible D gene TRBD2, 5 bases. With 5 bases removed from V and 1 base from J, the gap between germline ends came to 21 bases. Per the germline V gene, CDR1 is LNHDA and CDR2 is SQIVND (reference sequence). CDR3 length: 19 residues. The CDR3 reads CASSLSPAGRASGANVLTF. DNA of the CDR3: TGTGCCAGTAGTCTGAGTCCGGCGGGTAGGGCTTCTGGGGCCAACGTCCTGACTTTC.

The V and J genes are TRBV5-1 and TRBJ2-1; no reliable D call. The V end was cut by 1 base, the J end by 0 bases, with 14 bases between. This CDR3 region has 17 residues. Germline V gene data show CDR1 as SGHRS and CDR2 as YFSETQ. CDR3 in DNA: TGCGCCAGCAGCTTGAACCCTATCTGGAGCTCCTACAATGAGCAGTTCTTC. It specifies CASSLNPIWSSYNEQFF.

The chain couples TRBV7-9 to TRBJ2-2; no clear D. This CDR3 has 14 residues. The V and J ends lost 5 bases and 6 bases respectively, with 13 bases between them. The germline CDR1 and CDR2 sequences are SEHNR and FQNEAQ (reference sequence). The CDR3 spells CASSPAVVAGELFF. The CDR3 DNA follows: TGTGCCAGCAGCCCGGCCGTAGTGGCCGGGGAGCTGTTTTTT.

The chain employs TRBV28 and TRBJ1-2; 7 bases align to TRBD1. Germline loops: CDR1 MDHEN, CDR2 SYDVKM. The CDR3 consists of 14 residues. After removal of 7 bases from V and 8 bases from J, the junction contained 13 bases not matched to a gene. CDR3 region: CASTRPPDRKGYTF. The CDR3 nucleotides read TGTGCCAGCACCCGGCCCCCGGACAGGAAGGGCTACACCTTC.

The chain links TRBV2 to TRBJ1-1, with 9 nucleotides matching TRBD1. CDR1 and CDR2 from the germline V gene are SNHLY and FYNNEI. The ends lost 11 bases at V and 10 bases at J; junction bases unmatched: 8. This CDR3 spans 11 amino acids. DNA for the CDR3: TGTGCCTCCGGGACAGGGATTGTAGCTTTCTTT. Residues: CASGTGIVAFF.

This clone has a count of ten or more. The chain recombines TRBV7-8 with TRBJ2-5; 12 bases fit TRBD2. Germline CDR1 SGHVS, CDR2 FQNEAQ. The CDR3 has 15 amino acids. The trim removed 6 bases at V and 4 bases at J, leaving 6 bases unmatched. CDR3 residues: CASRSLAGGPETQYF. The CDR3 DNA follows: TGTGCCAGCAGGTCTCTAGCGGGAGGGCCAGAGACCCAGTACTTC.

This clone appeared a few times. The V gene is TRBV7-6, the J gene TRBJ2-7, with 11 bases identical to TRBD2. The CDR3 extends over 16 amino acids. Germline-derived CDR1 and CDR2 are SGHVS and FNYEAQ. J was trimmed by 2 bases and V by 2 bases; bases with no gene match: 5. The CDR3 sequence: CASSLRTSGSTYEQYF. The CDR3 coding sequence is TGTGCCAGCAGCTTAAGGACTAGCGGGTCTACCTACGAGCAGTACTTC.

The V call is TRBV7-7, the J call TRBJ2-1, with 12 bases fitting TRBD2. J gave up 3 bases and V 4 bases, and 4 bases lay outside the gene matches. The V gene's germline CDR1 is SSHAT and CDR2 FNYEAQ (reference sequence). The CDR3 has 16 amino acids. CDR3 sequence reads: CASSSSSGRGYNEQFF. CDR3 in DNA: TGTGCCAGCAGCTCATCTAGCGGGAGGGGCTACAATGAGCAGTTCTTC.

The J gene is TRBJ1-5, the V gene TRBV21-1. TRBV21-1 is recorded as a pseudogene. The CDR3 is 18 residues long. This CDR3 reads CASSKSMVRHGGWQPQHF. The CDR3 DNA reads TGTGCCAGCAGCAAATCAATGGTACGTCATGGGGGTTGGCAGCCCCAGCATTTT.

J is TRBJ2-1 and V is TRBV7-2; D may be TRBD1 or TRBD2 (5 bases each). V was shortened by 1 base and J by 8 bases, with 9 bases between the two germline ends. CDR3 length: 13 amino acids. The germline V gene encodes CDR1 SGHTA and CDR2 FQGNSA. The CDR3 bases are TGTGCCAGCAGCTTAGAGGGGAGCTATGAGCAGTTCTTC. This sequence encodes CASSLEGSYEQFF.

This sequence joins TRBV7-3 and TRBJ2-1; D may match TRBD1 or TRBD2 (5 bases each). The germline CDR1 and CDR2 sequences are SGHTA and FQGTGA. CDR3 size: 11 residues. V was shortened by 8 bases and J by 9 bases, with 11 bases between the two germline ends. In nucleotides, the CDR3 is TGTGCCAGCGGCCGGGGCGGTGAGCAGTTCTTC. Protein product: CASGRGGEQFF.